The 12 T cell receptor beta chains presented below share a single source sample, sequenced in a study of OX40 agonist ivuxolimab in advanced cancers. Here immunoSEQ multiplex PCR was the method, and the copy in TCRdb shows in-frame clones only, minus some. This sample yields roughly 68,000 clones, of which less than 95% are seen a single time; around 1.1% belongs to the top ten. The sample here was CD4+ or CD8+ T cells sorted from blood, taken in a trial of the OX40 agonist ivuxolimab. Receptor source: an adult with an advanced solid tumor such as melanoma, head and neck, liver or kidney cancer.

The chain recombines TRBV9 with TRBJ2-3, with 10 nucleotides matching TRBD2. Per the germline V gene, CDR1 is SGDLS and CDR2 is YYNGEE. This CDR3 contains 16 residues. V shed 4 bases, J shed 2 bases, and the junction held 7 bases outside the gene matches. In DNA, the CDR3 is TGTGCCAGCAGCTATCGGACTAGCGGAAACACAGATACGCAGTATTTT. Amino acid sequence: CASSYRTSGNTDTQYF.

This clone came up once. The chain has TRBV5-4 and TRBJ2-1; a weak D match, TRBD1 (6 bases). The V end was cut by 3 bases, the J end by 0 bases, with 10 bases between. Germline V gene data show CDR1 as SGHNT and CDR2 as YYREEE (reference sequence). The CDR3 is 15 residues long. The CDR3 protein is CASSSGTISYNEQFF. The CDR3 region has the DNA TGTGCCAGCAGCTCCGGGACAATCTCCTACAATGAGCAGTTCTTC.

The chain couples TRBV7-3 to TRBJ2-3; 15 bases match TRBD2. The V and J ends lost 0 bases and 4 bases, in that order; junction bases with no gene match: 5. This CDR3 comprises 18 residues. Germline V gives CDR1 SGHTA, CDR2 FQGTGA. CDR3 in amino acids: CASSLTGTSGRFPDTQYF. The CDR3, as DNA: TGTGCCAGCAGCTTAACCGGGACTAGCGGGAGGTTTCCAGATACGCAGTATTTT.

The chain couples TRBV6-1 to TRBJ2-7; weak D call: TRBD2 (6 bases). The CDR3 spans 15 residues. Per germline, CDR1 MNHNS and CDR2 SASEGT. Trimming shortened V by 2 bases and J by 2 bases, and 13 bases separated the two germline ends. Here the CDR3 DNA reads TGTGCCAGCAGTGAAACAATCGGGAGCCCCTACGAGCAGTACTTC. Its translation: CASSETIGSPYEQYF.

This chain links TRBV11-1 with TRBJ2-4, with D perhaps assigned TRBD1 or TRBD2 (5 bases each). In germline, CDR1 is SGHAT, CDR2 FQDESV (reference sequence). This CDR3 is 16 amino acids long. Trimming pared 6 bases from V and 7 bases from J, leaving 22 bases between. CDR3 nucleotides: TGTGCCAGCAGGGGCCTCTGGGACGAGGGGCCGAACATTCAGTACTTC. Its protein is CASRGLWDEGPNIQYF.

V is TRBV30 and J is TRBJ1-4; possible D gene TRBD1, 5 bases. Germline V gene lookup returns CDR1 GTSNPN and CDR2 SVGIG (reference sequence). This CDR3 is built from 14 residues. The V and J ends lost 5 bases and 5 bases respectively, with 15 bases between them. This CDR3 is CAWGPGPLNEKLFF. The CDR3 bases are TGTGCCTGGGGCCCGGGACCCCTAAATGAAAAACTGTTTTTT.

J is TRBJ1-2 and V is TRBV2; 8 bases are shared with TRBD1. The CDR3 totals 14 residues. Germline V gene lookup returns CDR1 SNHLY and CDR2 FYNNEI. J was trimmed by 3 bases and V by 5 bases; bases with no gene match: 5. CDR3 bases: TGTGCCAGCAGTCCCGGGACAGGCCACTATGGCTACACCTTC. This translates into CASSPGTGHYGYTF.

CDR3 sequence: CASRVQGAYEQYF. CDR3 coding DNA: TGTGCCAGCAGGGTGCAGGGCGCCTACGAGCAGTACTTC. The chain employs TRBV6-5 and TRBJ2-7, with a weak D call TRBD1 (5 bases). Trimming cost V 6 bases and J 2 bases, with 11 bases left between them. The CDR3 contains 13 residues. Germline V gives CDR1 MNHEY, CDR2 SVGAGI.

Only one count was recorded for this clone. Other DNA sequences of this sample code for an identical CDR3. This chain uses TRBV10-3 with TRBJ2-3; D is uncertain. V gave up 8 bases and J gave up 0 bases, with 6 bases separating them. The CDR3 is made up of 12 amino acids. Germline values: CDR1 ENHRY, CDR2 SYGVKD. This chain's CDR3 is CAIGTSTDTQYF. The CDR3 DNA reads as TGTGCCATCGGCACTAGCACAGATACGCAGTATTTT.

This clone was seen only a few times. This sequence joins TRBV30 and TRBJ1-1; 7 bases align to TRBD1. This CDR3 region has 13 residues. Germline CDR1 and CDR2: GTSNPN and SVGIG (reference sequence). Trimming removed 5 bases from V and 0 bases from J; junction bases left unmatched: 3. This CDR3 reads CAWGRGMNTEAFF. CDR3 in DNA: TGTGCCTGGGGCAGGGGGATGAACACTGAAGCTTTCTTT. Filled out from reference TRBV30 and TRBJ1-1, the complete variable domain reads SQTIHQWPATLVQPVGSPLSLECTVEGTSNPNLYWYRQAAGRGLQLLFYSVGIGQISSEVPQNLSASRPQDRQFILSSKKLLLSDSGFYLCAWGRGMNTEAFFGQGTRLTVV.

J is TRBJ2-3 and V is TRBV10-1, with 7 positions matching TRBD2. V shed 4 bases and J 6 bases; nucleotides not matched to a gene: 7. The germline V gene encodes CDR1 WNHNN and CDR2 SYGVQD (reference sequence). The CDR3 covers 14 residues. The CDR3 bases are TGCGCCAGCAGTGTTGGCGGGAGCAACGATACGCAGTATTTT. It specifies CASSVGGSNDTQYF.

The chain employs TRBV10-1 and TRBJ2-1, with 10 bases identical to TRBD1. CDR1 is WNHNN and CDR2 is SYGVQD in the germline V gene (reference sequence). This CDR3 contains 15 residues. The V segment lost 2 bases and the J segment 6 bases; nucleotides outside the gene matches: 4. This CDR3 is CASSEAGTGANEQFF. DNA for the CDR3: TGCGCCAGCAGTGAGGCGGGGACAGGGGCCAATGAGCAGTTCTTC.